Listed below are T cell receptor beta chains from one sample, sequenced in a study of CD8+ T cells in alopecia areata. Sequencing used immunoSEQ multiplex PCR; TCRdb keeps in-frame clones, though not all of them. The sample consists of tens of thousands of clones, approximately 60% of them appearing once. The sample was CD8+ T cells sorted from blood, taken at week 0. All receptors derive from a human donor with alopecia areata. CDR3s include the opening cysteine and the closing phenylalanine or tryptophan. D genes are given only for firm matches. Rows may omit the clone size; those that give it use once, few, many or a size class.

clone_size d_call v_call cdr3_aa
. . TRBV28 CASSLGSYEQYF
. TRBD1 TRBV11-2 CASSQVGQGPYNEQFF
. TRBD2 TRBV27 CASSVLGTSGIYEQYF
few . TRBV6-4 CASSDAGAARSGANVLTF
. TRBD2 TRBV29-1 CSVEGLAGLNSYNEQFF
. . TRBV4-1 CASSHTGEGYEQYF
. . TRBV5-1 CASSLGTRAGETQYF
. . TRBV29-1 CSVEGPAGGYTF
few . TRBV15 CATGLQPQHF
once . TRBV7-9 CASSLDSSYYNEQFF
few TRBD1 TRBV6-5 CASGTGRDSEAFF
few . TRBV10-3 CAMDREQYF
few . TRBV2 CASSERRNPGELFF
. . TRBV7-9 CASSFGGLETQYF
once TRBD1 TRBV9 CASSAETGGIGYTF
. . TRBV25-1 CASSEYYEPETQYF
. TRBD1 TRBV2 CASSEPGTGLDEQYF
. . TRBV29-1 CSVVGGWAKNIQYF
medium-sized TRBD2 TRBV6-1 CASTTSAPSDTQYF
. TRBD2 TRBV9 CASSVAGRAHNEQFF
few TRBD2 TRBV7-9 CASTGGSSYEQYF
. TRBD1 TRBV28 CASRVPGQAYEQYF
. . TRBV7-9 CASSLKGETQYF
few . TRBV23-1 CASSHHVRDPQETQYF
few . TRBV27 CASSAIGGKLFF
. . TRBV27 CASSLWFGFYNEQFF
few TRBD1 TRBV5-4 CASSLYDRGFSGANVLTF
. . TRBV14 CASSPQGLPTYEQYF
. . TRBV25-1 CASTGDRAKNIQYF